This TCR beta chain was captured in a study of metastatic and nonmetastatic thyroid tumors. TCRdb reprocessed the PCR reads via MiXCR. The sample has 15,000 or so clones, approximately 23% seen once. This clone has just a few counts. Each patient came to thyroid surgery without any prior treatment (of any kind). Germline lookup yields CDR1 SGHTA and CDR2 FQGNSA. There are 15 residues in the CDR3. Deletions cut 5 bases from V and 3 bases from J, with 17 bases between. The V call is TRBV7-2, the J call TRBJ2-7; D call uncertain. This receptor was taken from a female donor with papillary thyroid cancer or a benign thyroid nodule (not recorded which). Some clones in this sample may be carry-over from other donors' samples. The sequenced material came from tumor tissue. The DNA of the CDR3 is TGTGCCAGCAGCCCTCAGGCAGAGTCCGTCTACGAGCAGTACTTC. It encodes CASSPQAESVYEQYF.